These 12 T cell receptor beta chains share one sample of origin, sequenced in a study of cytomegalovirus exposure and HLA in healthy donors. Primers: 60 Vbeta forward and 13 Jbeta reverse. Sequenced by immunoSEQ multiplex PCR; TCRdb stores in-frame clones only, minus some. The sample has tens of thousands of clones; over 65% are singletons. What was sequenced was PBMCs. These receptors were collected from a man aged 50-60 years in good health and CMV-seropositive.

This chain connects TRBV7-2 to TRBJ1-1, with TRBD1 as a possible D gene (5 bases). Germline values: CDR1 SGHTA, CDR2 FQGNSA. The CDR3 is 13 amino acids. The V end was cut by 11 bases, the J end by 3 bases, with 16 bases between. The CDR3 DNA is TGTGCCGCGAGCTGGCAGGGCGACACTGAAGCTTTCTTT. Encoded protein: CAASWQGDTEAFF.

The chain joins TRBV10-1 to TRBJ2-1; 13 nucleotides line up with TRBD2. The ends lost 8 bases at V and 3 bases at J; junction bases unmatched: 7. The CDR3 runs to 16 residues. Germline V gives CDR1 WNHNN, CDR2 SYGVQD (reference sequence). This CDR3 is CASGWTSGRDYNEQFF. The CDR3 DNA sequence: TGCGCCAGCGGATGGACTAGCGGGAGAGACTACAATGAGCAGTTCTTC.

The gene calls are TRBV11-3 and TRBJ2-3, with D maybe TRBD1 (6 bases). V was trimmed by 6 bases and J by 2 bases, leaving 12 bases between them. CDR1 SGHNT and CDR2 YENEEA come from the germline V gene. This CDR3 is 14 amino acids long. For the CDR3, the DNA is TGTGCCAGCAGACTACAGGGCCCCACAGATACGCAGTATTTT. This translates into CASRLQGPTDTQYF.

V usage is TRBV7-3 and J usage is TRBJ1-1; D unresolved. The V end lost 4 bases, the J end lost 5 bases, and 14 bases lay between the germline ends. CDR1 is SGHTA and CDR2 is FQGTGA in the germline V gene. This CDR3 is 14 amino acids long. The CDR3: CASSSGPPGTEAFF. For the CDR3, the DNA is TGTGCCAGCAGCTCGGGCCCTCCGGGGACTGAAGCTTTCTTT. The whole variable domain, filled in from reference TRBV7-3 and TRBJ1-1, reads GAGVSQTPSNKVTEKGKYVELRCDPISGHTALYWYRQSLGQGPEFLIYFQGTGAADDSGLPNDRFFAVRPEGSVSTLKIQRTERGDSAVYLCASSSGPPGTEAFFGQGTRLTVV.

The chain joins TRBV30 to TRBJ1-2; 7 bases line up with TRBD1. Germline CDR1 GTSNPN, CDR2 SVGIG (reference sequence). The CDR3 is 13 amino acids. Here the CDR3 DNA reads TGTGCGAATGACATCCGGACAGGCTATGGCTACACCTTC. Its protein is CANDIRTGYGYTF.

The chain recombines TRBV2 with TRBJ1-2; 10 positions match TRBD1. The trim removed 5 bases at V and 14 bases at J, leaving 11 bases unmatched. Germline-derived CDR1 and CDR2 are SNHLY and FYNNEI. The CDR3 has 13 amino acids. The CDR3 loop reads CASSNDRGRSSTF. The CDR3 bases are TGTGCCAGCAGTAACGACAGGGGGCGATCCTCAACCTTC.

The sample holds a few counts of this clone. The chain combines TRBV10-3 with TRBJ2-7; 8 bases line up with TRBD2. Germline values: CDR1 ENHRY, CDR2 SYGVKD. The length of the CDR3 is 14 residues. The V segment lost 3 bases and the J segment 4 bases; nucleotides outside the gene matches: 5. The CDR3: CAISDSTSGYEQYF. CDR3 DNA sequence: TGTGCCATCAGTGATAGTACTAGCGGATACGAGCAGTACTTC.

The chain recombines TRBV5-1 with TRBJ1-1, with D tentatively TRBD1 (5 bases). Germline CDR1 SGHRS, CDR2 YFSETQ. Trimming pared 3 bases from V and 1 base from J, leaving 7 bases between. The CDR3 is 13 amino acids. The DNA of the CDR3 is TGCGCCAGCAGCTATGGACAGAACACTGAAGCTTTCTTT. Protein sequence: CASSYGQNTEAFF.

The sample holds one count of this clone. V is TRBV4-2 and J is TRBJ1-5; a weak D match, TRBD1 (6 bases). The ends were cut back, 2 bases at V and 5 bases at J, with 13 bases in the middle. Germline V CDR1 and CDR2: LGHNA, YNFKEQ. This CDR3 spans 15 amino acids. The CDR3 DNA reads TGTGCCAGCAGCCAACCGGGACAAAGTTATCAGCCCCAGCATTTT. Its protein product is CASSQPGQSYQPQHF.

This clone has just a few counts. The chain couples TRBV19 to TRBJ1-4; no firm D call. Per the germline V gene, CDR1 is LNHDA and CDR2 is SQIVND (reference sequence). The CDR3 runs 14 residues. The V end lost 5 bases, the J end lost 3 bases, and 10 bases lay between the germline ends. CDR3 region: CASSPQVANEKLFF. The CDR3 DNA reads TGTGCCAGTAGTCCGCAGGTAGCTAATGAAAAACTGTTTTTT.

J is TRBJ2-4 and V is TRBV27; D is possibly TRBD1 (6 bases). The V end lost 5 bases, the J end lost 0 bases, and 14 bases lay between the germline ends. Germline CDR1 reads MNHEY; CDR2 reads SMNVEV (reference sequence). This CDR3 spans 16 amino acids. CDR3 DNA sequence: TGTGCCAGCAGTCCGCGACAGGACTTAGCCAAAAACATTCAGTACTTC. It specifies CASSPRQDLAKNIQYF.

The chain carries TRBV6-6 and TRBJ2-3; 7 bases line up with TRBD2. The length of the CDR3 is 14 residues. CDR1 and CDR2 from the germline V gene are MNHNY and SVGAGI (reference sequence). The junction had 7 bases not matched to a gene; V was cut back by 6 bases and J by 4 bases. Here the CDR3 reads CASRTSSEPDTQYF. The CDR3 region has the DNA TGTGCCAGCAGGACTAGCTCAGAACCAGATACGCAGTATTTT.